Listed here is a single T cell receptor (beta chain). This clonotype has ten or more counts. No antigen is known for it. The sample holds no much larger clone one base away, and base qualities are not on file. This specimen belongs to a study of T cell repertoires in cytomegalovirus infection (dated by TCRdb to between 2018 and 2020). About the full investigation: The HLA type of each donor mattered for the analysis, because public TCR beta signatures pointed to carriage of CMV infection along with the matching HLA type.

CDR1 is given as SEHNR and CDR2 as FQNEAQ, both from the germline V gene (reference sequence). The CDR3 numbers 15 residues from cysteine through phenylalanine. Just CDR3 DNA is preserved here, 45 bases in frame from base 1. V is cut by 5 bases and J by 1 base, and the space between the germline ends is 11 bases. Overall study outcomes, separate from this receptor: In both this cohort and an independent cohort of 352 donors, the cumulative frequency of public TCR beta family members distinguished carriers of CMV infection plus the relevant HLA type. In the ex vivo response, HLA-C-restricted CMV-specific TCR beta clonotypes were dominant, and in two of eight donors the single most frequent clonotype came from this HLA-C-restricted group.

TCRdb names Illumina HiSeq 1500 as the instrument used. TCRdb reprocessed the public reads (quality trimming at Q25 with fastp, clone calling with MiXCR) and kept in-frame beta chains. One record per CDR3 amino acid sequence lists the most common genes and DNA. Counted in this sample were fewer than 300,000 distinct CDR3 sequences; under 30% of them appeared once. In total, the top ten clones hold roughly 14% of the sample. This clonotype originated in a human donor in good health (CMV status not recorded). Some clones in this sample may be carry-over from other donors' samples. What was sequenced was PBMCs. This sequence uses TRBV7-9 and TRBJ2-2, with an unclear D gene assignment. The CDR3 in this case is CASSPRRVNTGELFF. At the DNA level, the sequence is TGTGCCAGCAGCCCTAGAAGGGTGAACACCGGGGAGCTGTTTTTT.